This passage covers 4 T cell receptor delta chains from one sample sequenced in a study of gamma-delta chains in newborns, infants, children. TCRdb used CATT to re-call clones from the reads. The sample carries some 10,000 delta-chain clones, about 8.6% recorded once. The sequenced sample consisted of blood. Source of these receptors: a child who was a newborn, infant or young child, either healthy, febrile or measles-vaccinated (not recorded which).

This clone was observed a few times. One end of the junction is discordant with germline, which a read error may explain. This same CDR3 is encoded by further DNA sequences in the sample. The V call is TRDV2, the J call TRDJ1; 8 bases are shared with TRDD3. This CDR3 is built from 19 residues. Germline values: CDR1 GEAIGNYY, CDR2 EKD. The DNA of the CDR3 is TGCGCCTGTGACACCGTGGGGGCTCTACTGGGGGCCTACACCGATAAACTCATCTTT. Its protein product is CACDTVGALLGAYTDKLIF.

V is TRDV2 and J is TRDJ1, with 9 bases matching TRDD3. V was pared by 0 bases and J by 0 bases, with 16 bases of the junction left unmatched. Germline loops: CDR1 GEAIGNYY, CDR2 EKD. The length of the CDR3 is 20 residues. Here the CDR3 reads CACDTVQQLLGDFNTDKLIF. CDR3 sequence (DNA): TGTGCCTGTGACACCGTTCAGCAACTACTGGGGGACTTTAACACCGATAAACTCATCTTT.

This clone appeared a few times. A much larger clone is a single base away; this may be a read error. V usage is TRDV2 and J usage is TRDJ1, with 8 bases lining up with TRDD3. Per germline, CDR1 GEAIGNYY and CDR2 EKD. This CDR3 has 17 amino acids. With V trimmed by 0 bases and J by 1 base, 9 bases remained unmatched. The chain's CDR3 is CACDTVDNGGCTDKLIF. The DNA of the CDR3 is TGTGCCTGTGACACCGTAGATAATGGGGGATGCACCGATAAACTCATCTTT.

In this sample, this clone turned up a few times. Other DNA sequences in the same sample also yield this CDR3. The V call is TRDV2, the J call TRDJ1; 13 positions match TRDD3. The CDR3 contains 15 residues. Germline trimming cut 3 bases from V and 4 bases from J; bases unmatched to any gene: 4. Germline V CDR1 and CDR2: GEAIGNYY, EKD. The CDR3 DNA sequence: TGTGCCTGTGACGGACTGGGGGATACGGGCGATAAACTCATCTTT. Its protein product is CACDGLGDTGDKLIF.